This passage covers 27 T cell receptor beta chains from one sample sequenced in a study of a mutant IDH1 vaccine in newly diagnosed glioma (dated by TCRdb to 2020 to 2023). What the time point label conveys for this sample: week 47, end of study. A 20-mer mutant IDH1 peptide at 300 micrograms in Montanide made up each vaccine dose, which was injected subcutaneously together with topical imiquimod. Library method: the immunoSEQ multiplex PCR assay. Drawn from immuneACCESS, this table holds only the in-frame rearrangements with V and J called that TCRdb kept. Clones are partly lost; checked studies trace under half to an unresolved V gene and leave the rest unexplained. For this sample the table gives tens of thousands of clones, of which over 70% were detected only once. The biggest ten clones account for around 5% of the sample. No antigens are known for them. This specimen consisted of PBMCs, obtained from a glioma patient whose treatment included an IDH1 peptide vaccine. Receptors originate from a man over 45 with glioma.

CDR3 DNA: TGTGCCAGCAGCCGTGGACTAGCGGGAGGTCACGAGCAGTACTTC. The encoded protein is CASSRGLAGGHEQYF. V usage is TRBV7-2 and J usage is TRBJ2-7, with 14 bases matching TRBD2. The CDR3 contains 15 residues. Germline CDR1 SGHTA, CDR2 FQGNSA. V was pared by 5 bases and J by 5 bases, with 5 bases of the junction left unmatched.

This chain connects TRBV27 to TRBJ2-7; D is unclear. This CDR3 spans 13 amino acids. Germline CDR1 reads MNHEY; CDR2 reads SMNVEV (reference sequence). V was clipped by 5 bases and J by 4 bases, with 12 bases between them. The CDR3 nucleotides are TGTGCCAGCAGTCCTGGCCAGGTTTACGAGCAGTACTTC. The encoded protein is CASSPGQVYEQYF.

The chain is built from TRBV14 and TRBJ2-2; D uncertain. CDR3 length: 14 residues. V lost 0 bases, J lost 8 bases, and 10 bases lay in between. Germline CDR1 is SGHDN and CDR2 is FVKESK. CDR3 sequence reads: CASSQDWRQGELFF. CDR3 in DNA: TGTGCCAGCAGCCAAGATTGGCGGCAAGGGGAGCTGTTTTTT.

The chain employs TRBV30 and TRBJ2-1; perhaps TRBD1 as D (6 bases). Germline V gives CDR1 GTSNPN, CDR2 SVGIG (reference sequence). This CDR3 has 13 residues. V lost 4 bases, J lost 6 bases, and 13 bases lay in between. The CDR3: CAWNRVTVNEQFF. CDR3 DNA: TGTGCCTGGAACAGGGTAACCGTCAATGAGCAGTTCTTC.

This clone was detected only a few times. The CDR3 DNA reads as TGCGCCAGCAGCTATCCTAGCGGCCAGTATGATGAGCAGTTCTTC. This codes for CASSYPSGQYDEQFF. This chain joins TRBV5-1 and TRBJ2-1, with 7 bases identical to TRBD2. Germline V lookup: CDR1 SGHRS, CDR2 YFSETQ. With 3 bases clipped from V and 8 bases from J, the junction kept 11 bases outside the gene matches. CDR3 length equals 15 residues.

The chain has TRBV28 and TRBJ1-2; tentatively, D is TRBD1 (6 bases). The germline gives CDR1 MDHEN, CDR2 SYDVKM. V was shortened by 3 bases and J by 7 bases, with 12 bases between the two germline ends. The CDR3 is 13 residues long. The CDR3 coding sequence is TGTGCCAGCAGTTTGGGGGTAGGGGGTGGCTACACCTTC. It encodes CASSLGVGGGYTF.

The chain combines TRBV30 with TRBJ2-1, with D unclear. Trimming stripped 0 bases from V and 10 bases from J, with 7 bases between. This CDR3 has 11 residues. Germline assignment: CDR1 GTSNPN and CDR2 SVGIG (reference sequence). For the CDR3, the DNA is TGTGCCTGGAGTGTTCCCACCGAGCAGTTCTTC. This gives the protein CAWSVPTEQFF.

This chain joins TRBV4-3 and TRBJ1-5; TRBD1 matches at 7 bases. From germline, CDR1 is LGHNA and CDR2 YSLEER. There are 13 residues in the CDR3. Trimming removed 3 bases from V and 6 bases from J; junction bases left unmatched: 2. CDR3 sequence: CASSQRQGQPQHF. The DNA for the CDR3 is TGCGCCAGCAGCCAGAGACAGGGTCAGCCCCAGCATTTT.

The chain carries TRBV5-4 and TRBJ2-3; 7 bases fit TRBD2. Germline CDR1 is SGHNT and CDR2 is YYREEE (reference sequence). V lost 4 bases, J lost 6 bases, and 11 bases stayed unmatched. The CDR3 covers 15 residues. CDR3 DNA sequence: TGTGCCAGCAGCCCCCGCCTGACTAGCCGGGATACGCAGTATTTT. The encoded protein is CASSPRLTSRDTQYF.

As for this clone: Additional DNA sequences in this sample encode the identical CDR3. The V and J genes are TRBV5-8 and TRBJ2-7, with D unclear. The germline V gene has CDR1 SGHTS and CDR2 YDEGEE. This CDR3 has 11 amino acids. V was trimmed by 4 bases and J by 3 bases, leaving 5 bases between them. The CDR3 sequence is CASSPHYEQYF. The CDR3 DNA follows: TGTGCCAGCAGCCCTCACTACGAGCAGTACTTC.

This chain connects TRBV19 to TRBJ2-7, with D possibly TRBD1 on 5 matching bases. CDR1 LNHDA and CDR2 SQIVND come from the germline V gene (reference sequence). V lost 5 bases to trimming and J lost 2 bases, with 16 bases between them. CDR3 size: 15 residues. CDR3 coding DNA: TGTGCCAGTAGTCCGGCAACGGACACAGCCTACGAGCAGTACTTC. Translation: CASSPATDTAYEQYF.

In its sample, this clone was seen once. The chain couples TRBV18 to TRBJ2-7, with D maybe TRBD2 (6 bases). V gave up 4 bases and J gave up 0 bases, with 16 bases separating them. The CDR3 is made up of 16 amino acids. Germline V lookup: CDR1 KGHSH, CDR2 LQKENI. The CDR3 nucleotides read TGTGCCAGCTCACTTCTCGGGACCGGGAGCTCCTACGAGCAGTACTTC. Translating gives CASSLLGTGSSYEQYF. Full variable domain (rest looked up from reference TRBV18 and TRBJ2-7): NAGVMQNPRHLVRRRGQEARLRCSPMKGHSHVYWYRQLPEEGLKFMVYLQKENIIDESGMPKERFSAEFPKEGPSILRIQQVVRGDSAAYFCASSLLGTGSSYEQYFGPGTRLTVT.

This rearrangement joins TRBV28 to TRBJ2-6; TRBD1 might be the D (5 bases). Germline V gene sequence: CDR1 MDHEN, CDR2 SYDVKM. The CDR3 runs 16 residues. Between the trimmed V and J ends, which lost 6 bases and 0 bases, there was a span of 12 bases. CDR3 sequence: CASSSQDSSGANVLTF. CDR3 DNA: TGTGCCAGCAGCTCTCAAGACAGCTCTGGGGCCAACGTCCTGACTTTC.

The chain links TRBV7-9 to TRBJ2-7, with D uncertain. V lost 4 bases to trimming and J lost 0 bases, with 10 bases between them. The CDR3 runs to 14 residues. Per the germline V gene, CDR1 is SEHNR and CDR2 is FQNEAQ (reference sequence). The CDR3 sequence is CASSSTASSYEQYF. CDR3 sequence (DNA): TGTGCCAGCAGCTCCACCGCTAGCTCCTACGAGCAGTACTTC.

The chain employs TRBV5-4 and TRBJ1-2; D not certain. Germline V gene lookup returns CDR1 SGHNT and CDR2 YYREEE (reference sequence). The CDR3 spans 13 residues. V shed 4 bases and J shed 8 bases, with 15 bases lying between them. The CDR3 here is CASSLSDPEGYTF. In DNA form, the CDR3 reads TGTGCCAGCAGCCTCTCCGATCCGGAAGGCTACACCTTC.

V is TRBV28 and J is TRBJ2-3; maybe TRBD1 (5 bases). The CDR3 loop spans 14 amino acids. CDR1 and CDR2 from the germline V gene are MDHEN and SYDVKM. V gave up 1 base and J gave up 2 bases, with 7 bases separating them. The CDR3 loop reads CASSLLGPTDTQYF. The DNA for the CDR3 is TGTGCCAGCAGTTTATTGGGGCCCACAGATACGCAGTATTTT.

The genes are TRBV6-5 and TRBJ2-7; possibly TRBD2 for D (5 bases). Looked up from germline, CDR1 is MNHEY and CDR2 is SVGAGI. V was pared by 6 bases and J by 3 bases, with 9 bases between. CDR3 length: 12 amino acids. CDR3 sequence: CASRSGSYEQYF. The CDR3 DNA sequence: TGTGCCAGCAGATCGGGGAGCTACGAGCAGTACTTC.

The chain links TRBV28 to TRBJ1-1; D unresolved. Trimming cost V 3 bases and J 5 bases, with 4 bases left between them. The CDR3 covers 11 residues. Germline CDR1 and CDR2: MDHEN and SYDVKM. CDR3 sequence (DNA): TGTGCCAGCAGTTTGAGGACTGAAGCTTTCTTT. It translates to CASSLRTEAFF.

The chain recombines TRBV6-5 with TRBJ1-1; no clear D gene. With 2 bases removed from V and 4 bases from J, the gap between germline ends came to 11 bases. Per the germline V gene, CDR1 is MNHEY and CDR2 is SVGAGI. The CDR3 is made up of 14 amino acids. DNA of the CDR3: TGTGCCAGCAGTTACGGGCCCCCAGCCACTGAAGCTTTCTTT. Encoded protein: CASSYGPPATEAFF.

The chain combines TRBV4-2 with TRBJ2-5; 8 bases map to TRBD2. Germline V gene sequence: CDR1 LGHNA, CDR2 YNFKEQ. The junction had 3 bases not matched to a gene; V was cut back by 2 bases and J by 1 base. CDR3 length equals 15 residues. Here the CDR3 reads CASSQRGGTQETQYF. The CDR3 DNA reads TGTGCCAGCAGCCAACGGGGGGGTACCCAAGAGACCCAGTACTTC.

CDR3: CSVEASAAKGSYEQYF. The CDR3 DNA is TGCAGCGTTGAAGCGTCAGCCGCTAAGGGAAGCTACGAGCAGTACTTC. The chain links TRBV29-1 to TRBJ2-7; D remains ambiguous. The CDR3 has 16 residues. CDR1 and CDR2 from the germline V gene are SQVTM and ANQGSEA. V lost 1 base, J lost 3 bases, and 19 bases lay in between.

V is TRBV10-3 and J is TRBJ2-3; D is possibly TRBD2 (6 bases). CDR1 is ENHRY and CDR2 is SYGVKD in the germline V gene. Trimming took off 4 bases at V and 5 bases at J, with 7 bases between the two ends. The CDR3 covers 12 residues. The CDR3: CAISGEEDTQYF. The CDR3 DNA reads TGTGCCATCAGTGGGGAGGAAGATACGCAGTATTTT.

The CDR3 nucleotides read TGTGCCAGCAGCTTAGGGGCTAGCGGGAGGGAGACCCAGTACTTC. Translated: CASSLGASGRETQYF. V is TRBV9 and J is TRBJ2-5, with TRBD2 matching over 11 bases. Germline V lookup: CDR1 SGDLS, CDR2 YYNGEE. The CDR3 loop spans 15 amino acids. Losses at the gene ends were 4 bases for V and 5 bases for J; bases not matched to a gene: 7.

The chain links TRBV9 to TRBJ2-1, with a weak D call TRBD2 (6 bases). CDR3 length: 15 amino acids. Trimming shortened V by 4 bases and J by 0 bases, and 11 bases separated the two germline ends. The germline CDR1 and CDR2 sequences are SGDLS and YYNGEE. CDR3 nucleotides: TGTGCCAGCAGCCCCTTCGGGAGCTCCTACAATGAGCAGTTCTTC. Residues: CASSPFGSSYNEQFF.

The chain links TRBV28 to TRBJ2-2; 9 bases line up with TRBD1. CDR1 and CDR2 from the germline V gene are MDHEN and SYDVKM. V dropped 7 bases and J dropped 6; count of bases not matched to a gene: 9. The CDR3 is 15 residues long. The CDR3, as DNA: TGTGCCAGCACCACCGGGACAGGGATGTCCGGGGAGCTGTTTTTT. Translating it yields CASTTGTGMSGELFF. The whole variable domain, filled in from reference TRBV28 and TRBJ2-2, reads DVKVTQSSRYLVKRTGEKVFLECVQDMDHENMFWYRQDPGLGLRLIYFSYDVKMKEKGDIPEGYSVSREKKERFSLILESASTNQTSMYLCASTTGTGMSGELFFGEGSRLTVL.

V gene TRBV21-1 combines with J gene TRBJ2-1; TRBD1 is the table's D call, not checked against the DNA. TRBV21-1 is given as a pseudogene. The CDR3 length is 16 residues. CDR3 in DNA: TGTGCCAGCAGCCCTCCCAGGGCCCCCCTAAACAATGAGCAGTTCTTC. Translation gives CASSPPRAPLNNEQFF.

The CDR3 coding sequence is TGCGCCAGCAGCCAAGATATGTCGGGGGGCTCCGGGTCTAATGAAAAACTGTTTTTT. This codes for CASSQDMSGGSGSNEKLFF. The chain recombines TRBV4-3 with TRBJ1-4, with D possibly TRBD1 on 6 matching bases. Per germline, CDR1 LGHNA and CDR2 YSLEER. Trimming took 0 bases from V and 3 from J, leaving 20 bases between them. The CDR3 is 19 residues long.